The T cell receptor (beta chain) under discussion was sequenced for a study of blood T cell repertoires in COVID-19. Turning to the study itself: In each case, the material was cDNA or gDNA derived from T cells, B-cell-depleted T cells, or PBMCs.

V shed 0 bases, J shed 0 bases, and the junction held 3 bases outside the gene matches. This CDR3 has 16 amino acids. Per the germline V gene, CDR1 is LNHNV and CDR2 is YYDKDF (reference sequence). This clone is a singleton in its sample. In the original processing: Quantification of nucleated cells was approximated via reference gene primer amplification. Clones were sequenced by immunoSEQ multiplex PCR, and TCRdb holds only the in-frame ones, with some missing. The V and J calls and the clone size are those of that table, but D and trimming were determined from the DNA. The table shows hundreds of thousands of clones, with 85% occurring only once.

The gene calls are TRBV15 and TRBJ1-1; 8 bases fit TRBD1. The sequenced sample consisted of peripheral blood. This TCR derives from a middle-aged man with active or convalescent COVID-19. CDR3 nucleotide sequence: TGTGCCACCAGCAGAGAGACAGGGGCACTGAACACTGAAGCTTTCTTT. Amino acids: CATSRETGALNTEAFF.